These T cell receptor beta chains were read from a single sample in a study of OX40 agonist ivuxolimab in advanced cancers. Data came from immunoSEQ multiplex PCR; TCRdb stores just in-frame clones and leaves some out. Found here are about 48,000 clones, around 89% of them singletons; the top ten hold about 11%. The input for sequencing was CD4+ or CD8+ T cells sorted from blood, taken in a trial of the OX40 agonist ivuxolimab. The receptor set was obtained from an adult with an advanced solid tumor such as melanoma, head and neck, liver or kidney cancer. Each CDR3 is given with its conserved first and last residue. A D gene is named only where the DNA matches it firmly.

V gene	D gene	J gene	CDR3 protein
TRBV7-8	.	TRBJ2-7	CASSLGGRGREQYF
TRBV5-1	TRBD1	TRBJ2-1	CASSFRGTEYNEQFF
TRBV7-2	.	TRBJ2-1	CASSSRTGGGFYEQFF
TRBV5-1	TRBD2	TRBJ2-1	CASSSTRFTSSGRDNEQFF
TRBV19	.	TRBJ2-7	CASSIVIGNSYEQYF
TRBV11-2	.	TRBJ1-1	CASSFGADTEAFF
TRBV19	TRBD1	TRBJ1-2	CASSAPGGVIYGYTF
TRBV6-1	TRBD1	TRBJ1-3	CASSERGPGNTIYF
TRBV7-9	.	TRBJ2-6	CASKDYSGANVLTF
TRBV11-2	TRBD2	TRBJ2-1	CASSLVPGLAGEGQFF
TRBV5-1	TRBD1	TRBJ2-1	CASSSGTGGRNEQFF
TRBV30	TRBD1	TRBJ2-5	CAWQGAGETQYF
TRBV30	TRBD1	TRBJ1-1	CAWRATGYTEAFF
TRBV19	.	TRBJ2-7	CASSIQGGLHEQYF
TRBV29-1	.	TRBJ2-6	CSVVIGLSGANVLTF
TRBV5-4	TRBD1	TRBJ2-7	CASSPQTGGYEQYF
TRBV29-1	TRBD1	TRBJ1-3	CSGTGEDGNTIYF
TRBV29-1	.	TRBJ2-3	CSVDGPTDTQYF
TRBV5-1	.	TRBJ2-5	CASMGSGQETQYF
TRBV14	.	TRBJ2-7	CASSQDPGPYEQYF
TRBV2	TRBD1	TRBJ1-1	CASSFISDRGGSFF
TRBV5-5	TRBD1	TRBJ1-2	CASRSTGTGAYGYTF